This TCR beta chain emerged from a study of a mutant IDH1 vaccine in newly diagnosed glioma. Across the whole study: Previous treatment comprised radiotherapy, temozolomide, or both, mostly both.

Repertoires were generated with immunoSEQ multiplex PCR, while TCRdb's copy carries only in-frame clones and drops some. The profile shows 60,000 to 65,000 clones, 75% to 90% of them singletons. Germline values: CDR1 SGHNT, CDR2 YYREEE (reference sequence). The CDR3 has 14 residues. V gave up 7 bases and J gave up 2 bases, with 14 bases separating them. Time point reported: week 47, end of study. The study gave 300 ug of mutant IDH1 20-mer peptide per vaccine dose, with topical imiquimod. In regard to this clone: Its specificity is unknown.

The V gene is TRBV5-4, the J gene TRBJ2-3; a weak D match, TRBD2 (6 bases). This TCR was sampled from a man aged 25 to 40 with glioma. This sample comprised PBMCs, obtained from a glioma patient whose treatment included an IDH1 peptide vaccine. The CDR3 region is CASSTRDSTDTQYF. The CDR3 region has the DNA TGTGCCAGCTCAACCCGGGACTCCACAGATACGCAGTATTTT. Supplemented by reference TRBV5-4 and TRBJ2-3, the full variable domain reads ETGVTQSPTHLIKTRGQQVTLRCSSQSGHNTVSWYQQALGQGPQFIFQYYREEENGRGNFPPRFSGLQFPNYSSELNVNALELDDSALYLCASSTRDSTDTQYFGPGTRLTVL.